This is a list of T cell receptor beta chains from one sample in a study of metastatic and nonmetastatic thyroid tumors. TCRdb reprocessed the PCR reads using MiXCR. Among 15,000 to 20,000 clones listed, roughly 20% were seen once. Sample: adjacent normal tissue. The receptors originated from a female donor with papillary thyroid cancer or a benign thyroid nodule (not recorded which). Some clones in this sample may be carry-over from other donors' samples. Each CDR3 is given without its conserved first and last residue. Each record gives: V gene, CDR3 protein.

v_gene: TRBV6-5
CDR3aa: ASGPLVAGGAYYEQY

v_gene: TRBV6-2/TRBV6-3
CDR3aa: ASTLQSTDTQY

v_gene: TRBV19
CDR3aa: ATYVVRTEAF

v_gene: TRBV6-2/TRBV6-3
CDR3aa: ASSMVGTKQF

v_gene: TRBV7-2
CDR3aa: ASSLARTGESYEQY

v_gene: TRBV2
CDR3aa: ASSGQYQETQY

v_gene: TRBV13
CDR3aa: ASSATSGRTPSSYNEQF

v_gene: TRBV6-1
CDR3aa: ASSQRDGAGTDTQN

v_gene: TRBV12-5
CDR3aa: ASGLPPGQGWSDTQY

v_gene: TRBV6-1
CDR3aa: ASSITYQLETQY

v_gene: TRBV6-1
CDR3aa: ASTFSSGLLDEQF

v_gene: TRBV6-6
CDR3aa: ASSYTQLAGNYEQY

v_gene: TRBV2
CDR3aa: ASSPRDRVQY

v_gene: TRBV20-1
CDR3aa: SARDRRQGNQPQH

v_gene: TRBV6-5
CDR3aa: ASSYSGGATGSGYT

v_gene: TRBV5-1
CDR3aa: ASSYDRGGQPQH

v_gene: TRBV6-1
CDR3aa: ASSEYDRPNTEAF

v_gene: TRBV10-3
CDR3aa: AIRDNYEQY

v_gene: TRBV27
CDR3aa: ASTRLAGLTGELF

v_gene: TRBV30
CDR3aa: AWSSLGGVYEQY

v_gene: TRBV6-2/TRBV6-3
CDR3aa: ASNLAPYNEQF

v_gene: TRBV29-1
CDR3aa: SVVAAAEKAF

v_gene: TRBV6-1
CDR3aa: ASSVRTGEYGYT

v_gene: TRBV5-1
CDR3aa: ASSLGESAQY

v_gene: TRBV6-4
CDR3aa: ASSNSAGGTGELF

v_gene: TRBV6-4
CDR3aa: ASQYGTNSNQPQH

v_gene: TRBV20-1
CDR3aa: SAREDFKETQY

v_gene: TRBV20-1
CDR3aa: SARVLDSLSYEQY

v_gene: TRBV7-2
CDR3aa: ASSLGAGGTGELF

v_gene: TRBV27
CDR3aa: ASSSPGLAGYEQY

v_gene: TRBV30
CDR3aa: AWSVLPGNTEAF

v_gene: TRBV7-9
CDR3aa: ASSLAQGDGYT

v_gene: TRBV2
CDR3aa: ASSEGVHYTPGEQY

v_gene: TRBV12-3/TRBV12-4
CDR3aa: ASSTNLAGELF

v_gene: TRBV19
CDR3aa: ASARVTGELF

v_gene: TRBV7-8
CDR3aa: ASSGGPGIRGEKLF

v_gene: TRBV30
CDR3aa: AWSFTGTGNGYT

v_gene: TRBV7-3
CDR3aa: ASSRDTNYGYT

v_gene: TRBV6-1
CDR3aa: ASSEVCAGIADTQY

v_gene: TRBV10-1
CDR3aa: ASILAGPRGGELF

v_gene: TRBV6-1
CDR3aa: ASRPTSLTGLLNEKLF

v_gene: TRBV30
CDR3aa: AWSEPGGVSPLH

v_gene: TRBV6-5
CDR3aa: ASSHRPHVASGDTQY

v_gene: TRBV7-2
CDR3aa: ASSLSMGQGAGEQF